This T cell receptor beta chain was captured by sequencing in a study of OX40 agonist ivuxolimab in advanced cancers. CDR3 length: 14 amino acids. Per germline, CDR1 SEHNR and CDR2 FQNEAQ (reference sequence). V lost 5 bases and J lost 4; bases outside the gene matches: 7. The protocol was immunoSEQ multiplex PCR, while the TCRdb copy is restricted to in-frame clones and leaves out a portion. The sample has 85,000 to 95,000 clones, 90% to 95% seen once. This sequence was found in an adult with an advanced solid tumor such as melanoma, head and neck, liver or kidney cancer. This chain connects TRBV7-9 to TRBJ1-1; 7 nucleotides match TRBD1. The sequences come from CD4+ or CD8+ T cells sorted from blood, collected in a trial of the OX40 agonist ivuxolimab. The CDR3 spells CASSRQGPTTEAFF. The DNA for the CDR3 is TGTGCCAGCAGCCGACAGGGACCGACCACTGAAGCTTTCTTT.